The clone carrying this T cell receptor beta chain was seen repeatedly, ten times or more. Its antigen is as yet unknown. TCRdb re-derived calls from the RT-PCR reads in MiXCR, one entry per CDR3 protein. Of around 750,000 distinct CDR3 sequences in the sample, around 20% were seen once. This sample is part of a study of response to subunit inactivated influenza vaccine. Study-level results: The authors suggested that every seasonal influenza vaccination recruits few new T cells.

Germline V gives CDR1 SGHRS, CDR2 YFSETQ. The V and J ends lost 4 bases and 1 base respectively, with 12 bases between them. The CDR3 loop spans 14 amino acids. The rearrangement links TRBV5-1 to TRBJ2-7; D is unresolved. This receptor was taken from a middle-aged man who received an inactivated influenza vaccine. The source material was PBMCs from blood, sampled roughly 5 days after vaccination. CDR3 in DNA: TGCGCCAGCAGCCTCATGACCGATTCCTACGAGCAGTACTTC. Its translation: CASSLMTDSYEQYF.